This T cell receptor beta chain was retrieved from a study of T cell clonality in common variable immunodeficiency. This clone was detected ten times or more. The read terminates 3 residues ahead of where the CDR3 ends, so the germline J gene completes it. Each donor provided roughly 4.5 to 8.5 ml of heparinized whole blood. Repertoires were generated with immunoSEQ multiplex PCR, while TCRdb's copy carries only in-frame clones and drops some. This sample has about 35,000 clones, each found more than once. Germline V gene data show CDR1 as DFQATT and CDR2 as SNEGSKA (reference sequence). The CDR3 spans 14 residues. The trim removed 5 bases at V and 1 base at J, leaving 7 bases unmatched.

The chain combines TRBV20-1 with TRBJ1-1; 7 nucleotides agree with TRBD1. Material: peripheral blood mononuclear cells. The TCR originated in a person between 18 and 70 years old in good health. CDR3 bases read: TGCAGTGCTCAACCTAGGACAGGGAACACTGAA. It is translated as CSAQPRTGNTE. The CDR3, in full, reads CSAQPRTGNTEAFF.